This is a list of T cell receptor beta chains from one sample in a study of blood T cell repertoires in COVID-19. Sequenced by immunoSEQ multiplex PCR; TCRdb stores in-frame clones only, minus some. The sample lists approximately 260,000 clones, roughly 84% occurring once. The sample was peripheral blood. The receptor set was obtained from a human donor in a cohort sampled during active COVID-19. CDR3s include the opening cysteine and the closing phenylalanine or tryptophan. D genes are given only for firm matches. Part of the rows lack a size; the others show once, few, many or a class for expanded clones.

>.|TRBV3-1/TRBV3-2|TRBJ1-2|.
CASSQDSLGPRRNYGYTF
TGTGCCAGCAGCCAAGACTCCCTAGGCCCGCGCAGAAACTATGGCTACACCTTC
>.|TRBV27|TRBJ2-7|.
CASSLVGTAGTYEQYF
TGTGCCAGCAGTCTCGTTGGGACGGCGGGAACCTACGAGCAGTACTTC
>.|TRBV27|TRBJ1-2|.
CATKATVQYSYGYTF
TGTGCCACCAAGGCGACAGTTCAGTATTCCTATGGCTACACCTTC
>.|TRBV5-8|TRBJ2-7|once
CASSSLKGKQYF
TGTGCCAGCAGTTCCCTTAAGGGGAAGCAGTACTTC
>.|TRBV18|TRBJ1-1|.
CASSRTTNTEAFF
TGTGCCAGCTCACGTACAACAAATACTGAAGCTTTCTTT
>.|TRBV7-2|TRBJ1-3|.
CASSRDRNSGNTIYF
TGTGCCAGCAGCCGCGACAGAAACTCTGGAAACACCATATATTTT
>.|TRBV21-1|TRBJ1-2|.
CASSKDVGQGDGYTF
TGTGCCAGCAGCAAAGATGTGGGGCAGGGTGATGGCTACACCTTC
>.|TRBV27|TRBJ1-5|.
CASSLGPPGASNQPQHF
TGTGCCAGCAGTTTAGGGCCGCCTGGGGCGAGCAATCAGCCCCAGCATTTT
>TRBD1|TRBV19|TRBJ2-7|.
CASSTRTGGYEQYF
TGTGCCAGTAGTACTAGGACAGGGGGCTACGAGCAGTACTTC
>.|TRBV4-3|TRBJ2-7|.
CASSQDLQGEQYF
TGCGCCAGCAGCCAAGATCTCCAGGGCGAGCAGTACTTC
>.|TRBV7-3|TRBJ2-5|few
CASSPRGGWEETQYF
TGTGCCAGCAGCCCCAGGGGAGGGTGGGAAGAGACCCAGTACTTC
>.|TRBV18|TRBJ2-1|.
CASFERQSSYNEQFF
TGTGCCAGCTTTGAGCGGCAGAGCTCCTACAATGAGCAGTTCTTC
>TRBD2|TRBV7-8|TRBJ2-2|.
CASSNGLAGGGVSGELFF
TGTGCCAGCAGCAACGGACTAGCGGGAGGGGGTGTTAGCGGGGAGCTGTTTTTT
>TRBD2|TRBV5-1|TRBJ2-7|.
CASSSASGYHEQYF
TGCGCCAGCAGCTCGGCTAGCGGCTATCACGAGCAGTACTTC
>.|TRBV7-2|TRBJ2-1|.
CASSLISGQSYNEQFF
TGTGCCAGCAGCTTAATCTCGGGACAATCCTACAATGAGCAGTTCTTC
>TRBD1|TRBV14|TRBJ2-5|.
CASSPGLWSGGLQETQYF
TGTGCCAGCAGCCCCGGGTTGTGGTCAGGGGGCCTCCAAGAGACCCAGTACTTC
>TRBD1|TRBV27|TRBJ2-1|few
CASNFLPQGSYNEQFF
TGTGCCAGCAACTTCCTCCCACAGGGGTCCTACAATGAGCAGTTCTTC
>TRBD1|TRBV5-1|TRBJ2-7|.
CASSFRQGDHEQYF
TGCGCCAGCAGCTTTCGCCAGGGGGACCACGAGCAGTACTTC
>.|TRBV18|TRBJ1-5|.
CASSPGGAQPQHF
TGTGCCAGCTCACCGGGTGGGGCACAGCCCCAGCATTTT
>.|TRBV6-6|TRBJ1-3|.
CASSEGNTIYF
TGTGCCAGCAGTGAGGGTAACACCATATATTTT
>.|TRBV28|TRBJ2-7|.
CASSSTYEQYF
TGTGCCAGCAGTTCCACCTACGAGCAGTACTTC
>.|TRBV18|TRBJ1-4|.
CASSSNQGSGEKLFF
TGTGCCAGCTCGTCTAATCAGGGAAGTGGTGAAAAACTGTTTTTT
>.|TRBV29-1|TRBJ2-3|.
CSVQSILGDTQYF
TGCAGCGTCCAGTCCATACTAGGAGATACGCAGTATTTT
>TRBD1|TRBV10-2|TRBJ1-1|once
CASRTGRYTEAFF
TGCGCCAGCAGGACAGGGAGATACACTGAAGCTTTCTTT
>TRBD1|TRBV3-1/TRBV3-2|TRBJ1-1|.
CASSQGQGVNTEAFF
TGTGCCAGCAGCCAAGGACAGGGGGTGAACACTGAAGCTTTCTTT
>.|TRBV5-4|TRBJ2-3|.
CASSLAIRTTGTDTQYF
TGTGCCAGCAGCTTGGCAATTCGGACTACGGGGACAGATACGCAGTATTTT
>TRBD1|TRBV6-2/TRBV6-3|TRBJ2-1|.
CASSWELRGGPWMGEQFF
TGTGCCAGCAGTTGGGAGCTAAGAGGGGGCCCATGGATGGGCGAGCAGTTCTTC
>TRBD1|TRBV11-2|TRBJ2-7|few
CASSSTRDRGLYEQYF
TGTGCCAGCAGCTCCACTCGGGACAGGGGCCTCTACGAGCAGTACTTC
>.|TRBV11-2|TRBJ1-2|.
CASSSQGIGFGYTF
TGTGCCAGCAGCTCGCAGGGGATTGGTTTTGGCTACACCTTC
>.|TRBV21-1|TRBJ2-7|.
CASSKSRTSGDEQYF
TGTGCCAGCAGCAAATCGCGGACTAGCGGGGACGAGCAGTACTTC
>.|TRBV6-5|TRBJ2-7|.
CASSPVGAYEQYF
TGTGCCAGCAGCCCGGTGGGAGCCTACGAGCAGTACTTC
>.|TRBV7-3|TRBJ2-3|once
CASSQGRALAQYF
TGTGCCAGCAGCCAGGGGAGAGCACTTGCGCAGTATTTT
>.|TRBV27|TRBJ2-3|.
CASSLGRTTDTQYF
TGTGCCAGCAGTTTAGGCAGAACAACAGATACGCAGTATTTT
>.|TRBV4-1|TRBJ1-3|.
CASSQDRFLTEGSGNTIYF
TGCGCCAGCAGCCAAGATCGCTTTCTTACGGAGGGATCTGGAAACACCATATATTTT
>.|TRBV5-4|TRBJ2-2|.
CASSLEGVNTGELFF
TGTGCCAGCAGCTTGGAGGGGGTGAACACCGGGGAGCTGTTTTTT
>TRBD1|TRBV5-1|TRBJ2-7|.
CASSLDSGGVPYEQYF
TGCGCCAGCAGCTTGGATTCAGGGGGCGTCCCCTACGAGCAGTACTTC
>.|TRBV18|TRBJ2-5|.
CASSLSLQETQYF
TGTGCCAGCTCCCTTAGCCTGCAAGAGACCCAGTACTTC
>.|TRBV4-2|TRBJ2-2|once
CASSQRGGGRSVTGELFF
TGTGCCAGCAGCCAGAGAGGGGGGGGCCGTTCAGTCACCGGGGAGCTGTTTTTT
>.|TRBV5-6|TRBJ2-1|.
CASSLDVSGPRDEQFF
TGTGCCAGCAGCTTGGATGTTAGCGGTCCCCGCGATGAGCAGTTCTTC
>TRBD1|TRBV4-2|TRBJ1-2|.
CASSQDSRGGTGGNYGYTF
TGTGCCAGCAGCCAAGACTCCCGAGGGGGGACAGGGGGCAACTATGGCTACACCTTC
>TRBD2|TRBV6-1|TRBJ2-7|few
CASSDLAGGEQYF
TGTGCCAGCAGTGACCTAGCGGGAGGCGAGCAGTACTTC
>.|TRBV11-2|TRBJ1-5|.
CASSLLRPTPSNQPQHF
TGTGCCAGCAGCTTATTGAGGCCTACACCTAGCAATCAGCCCCAGCATTTT
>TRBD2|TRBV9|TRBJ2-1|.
CASSVVPSGTNNEQFF
TGTGCCAGCAGCGTAGTGCCTAGCGGGACTAACAATGAGCAGTTCTTC
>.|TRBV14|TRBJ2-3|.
CASSQDYRDSTDTQYF
TGTGCCAGCAGCCAAGATTACAGAGATAGCACAGATACGCAGTATTTT
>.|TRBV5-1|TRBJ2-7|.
CASSLEGRGAYEQYF
TGCGCCAGCAGCTTGGAAGGCAGGGGGGCCTACGAGCAGTACTTC
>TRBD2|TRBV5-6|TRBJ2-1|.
CASSWRLAGVNEQFF
TGTGCCAGCAGCTGGAGGCTAGCGGGAGTCAATGAGCAGTTCTTC
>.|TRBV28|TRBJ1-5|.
CASSLLRVSQPQHF
TGTGCCAGCAGCTTACTTCGAGTGAGTCAGCCCCAGCATTTT
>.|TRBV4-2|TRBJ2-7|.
CASSQDMADYEQYF
TGTGCCAGCAGCCAAGATATGGCAGACTACGAGCAGTACTTC
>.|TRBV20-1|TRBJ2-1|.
CSAREAVEQFF
TGCAGTGCTAGAGAGGCGGTTGAGCAGTTCTTC
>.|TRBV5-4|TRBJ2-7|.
CASSAEIHGGYSYEQYF
TGTGCCAGCAGCGCAGAAATCCACGGGGGTTACTCCTACGAGCAGTACTTC
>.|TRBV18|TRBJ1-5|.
CASSPQTGTQPQHF
TGTGCCAGCTCACCACAGACAGGCACGCAGCCCCAGCATTTT
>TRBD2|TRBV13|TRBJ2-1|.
CASSLGSGGSLGEQFF
TGTGCCAGCAGCTTAGGCTCGGGAGGCTCACTCGGTGAGCAGTTCTTC
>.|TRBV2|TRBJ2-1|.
CASSPYQGTQFF
TGTGCCAGCAGTCCCTACCAGGGGACACAGTTCTTC
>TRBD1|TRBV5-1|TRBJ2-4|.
CASSLRDRVGVGAKNIQYF
TGCGCCAGCAGCTTGAGGGACAGGGTAGGAGTTGGGGCCAAAAACATTCAGTACTTC